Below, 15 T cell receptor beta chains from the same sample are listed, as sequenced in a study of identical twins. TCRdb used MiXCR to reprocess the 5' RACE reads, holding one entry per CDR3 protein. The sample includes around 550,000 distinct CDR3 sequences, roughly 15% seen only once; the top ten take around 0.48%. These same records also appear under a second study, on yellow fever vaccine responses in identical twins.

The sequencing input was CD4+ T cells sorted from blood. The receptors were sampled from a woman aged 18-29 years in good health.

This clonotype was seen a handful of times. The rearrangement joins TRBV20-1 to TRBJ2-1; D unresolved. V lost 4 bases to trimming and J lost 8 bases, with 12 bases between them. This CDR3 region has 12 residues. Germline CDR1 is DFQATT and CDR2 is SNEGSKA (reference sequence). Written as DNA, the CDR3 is TGCAGTGCTACATCCCAGTGGGATGAGCAGTTCTTC. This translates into CSATSQWDEQFF.

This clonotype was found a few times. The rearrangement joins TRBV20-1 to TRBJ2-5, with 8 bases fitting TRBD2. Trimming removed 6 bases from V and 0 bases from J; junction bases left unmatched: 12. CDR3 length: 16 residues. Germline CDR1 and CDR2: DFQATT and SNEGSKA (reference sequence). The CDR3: CSAPGGIAGYQETQYF. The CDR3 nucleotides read TGCAGTGCCCCCGGCGGAATAGCGGGGTACCAAGAGACCCAGTACTTC.

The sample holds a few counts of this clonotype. The DNA for the CDR3 is TGTGCCAGCCGGACAGGGATGGAGGATGAAAAACTGTTTTTT. Translation: CASRTGMEDEKLFF. The chain uses TRBV12-3 or TRBV12-4 and TRBJ1-4, with TRBD1 matching 8 bases. J gave up 6 bases and V 8 bases, and 8 bases lay outside the gene matches. The CDR3 has 14 residues.

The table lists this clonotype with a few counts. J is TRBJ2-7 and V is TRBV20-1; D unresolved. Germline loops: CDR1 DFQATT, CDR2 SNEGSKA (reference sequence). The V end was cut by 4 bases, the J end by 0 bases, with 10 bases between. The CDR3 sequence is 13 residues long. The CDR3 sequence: CSAIRHGSYEQYF. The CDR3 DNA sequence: TGCAGTGCTATAAGACATGGCTCCTACGAGCAGTACTTC.

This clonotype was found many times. The CDR3 reads CASSLGLAVYNEQFF. For the CDR3, the DNA is TGTGCCAGCAGCCTGGGACTAGCGGTGTACAATGAGCAGTTCTTC. The gene calls are TRBV5-6 and TRBJ2-1; 11 bases fit TRBD2. CDR3 length equals 15 residues. Germline loops: CDR1 SGHDT, CDR2 YYEEEE. V lost 4 bases and J lost 4; bases outside the gene matches: 4.

CDR3 region: CASSDIYGGGLTGELFF. CDR3 sequence (DNA): TGTGCCAGCAGTGATATTTACGGGGGGGGCCTCACCGGGGAGCTGTTTTTT. The rearrangement joins TRBV2 to TRBJ2-2, with 8 bases aligning to TRBD2. Germline trimming cut 3 bases from V and 4 bases from J; bases unmatched to any gene: 10. CDR3 length: 17 residues. Germline loops: CDR1 SNHLY, CDR2 FYNNEI.

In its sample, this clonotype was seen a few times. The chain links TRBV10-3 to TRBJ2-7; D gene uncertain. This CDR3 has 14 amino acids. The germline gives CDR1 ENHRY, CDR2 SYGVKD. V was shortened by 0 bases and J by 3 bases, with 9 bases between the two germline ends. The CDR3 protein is CAISESVGNYEQYF. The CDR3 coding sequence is TGTGCCATCAGTGAGTCGGTGGGGAACTACGAGCAGTACTTC.

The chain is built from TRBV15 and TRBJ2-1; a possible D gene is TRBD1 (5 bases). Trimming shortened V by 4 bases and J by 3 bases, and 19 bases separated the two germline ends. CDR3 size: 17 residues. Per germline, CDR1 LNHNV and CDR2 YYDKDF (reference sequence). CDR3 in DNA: TGTGCCACCAGCAACCCGAAAACAGGCCACCTCTACAATGAGCAGTTCTTC. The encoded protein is CATSNPKTGHLYNEQFF.

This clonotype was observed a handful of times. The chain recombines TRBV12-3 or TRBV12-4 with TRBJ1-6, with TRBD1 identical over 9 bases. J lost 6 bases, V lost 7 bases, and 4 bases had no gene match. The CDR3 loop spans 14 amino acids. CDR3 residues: CASNPGQGNSPLHF. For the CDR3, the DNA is TGTGCCAGCAACCCGGGACAGGGTAATTCACCCCTCCACTTT.

Written as DNA, the CDR3 is TGCAGCGCCATACCGACCAAAGACAGATCCTACGAGCAGTACTTC. This translates into CSAIPTKDRSYEQYF. The V call is TRBV20-1, the J call TRBJ2-7; tentative D call: TRBD1 (5 bases). This CDR3 is 15 amino acids long. Germline V gene data show CDR1 as DFQATT and CDR2 as SNEGSKA (reference sequence).

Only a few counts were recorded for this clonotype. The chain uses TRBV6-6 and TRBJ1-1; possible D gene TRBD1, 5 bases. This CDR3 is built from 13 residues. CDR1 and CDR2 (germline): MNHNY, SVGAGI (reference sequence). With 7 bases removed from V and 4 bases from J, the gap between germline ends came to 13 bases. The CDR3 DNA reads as TGTGCCAGCACCCAAATCGGGGGCACTGAAGCTTTCTTT. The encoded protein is CASTQIGGTEAFF.

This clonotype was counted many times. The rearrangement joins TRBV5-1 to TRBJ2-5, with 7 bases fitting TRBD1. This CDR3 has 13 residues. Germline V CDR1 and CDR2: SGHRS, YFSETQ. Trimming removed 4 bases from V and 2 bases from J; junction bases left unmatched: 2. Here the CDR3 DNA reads TGCGCCAGCAGCCCGACAGGGCAAGAGACCCAGTACTTC. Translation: CASSPTGQETQYF.

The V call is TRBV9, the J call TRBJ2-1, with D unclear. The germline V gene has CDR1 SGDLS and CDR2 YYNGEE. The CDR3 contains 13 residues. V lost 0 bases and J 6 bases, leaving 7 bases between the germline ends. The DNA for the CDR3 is TGTGCCAGCAGCGTAGAATGGGTCAATGAGCAGTTCTTC. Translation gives CASSVEWVNEQFF.

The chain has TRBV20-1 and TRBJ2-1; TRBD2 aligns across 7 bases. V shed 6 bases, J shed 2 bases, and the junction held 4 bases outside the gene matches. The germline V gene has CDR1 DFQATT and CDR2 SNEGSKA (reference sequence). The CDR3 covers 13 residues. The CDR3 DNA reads TGCAGTGCCACCGGACTAGCCTACAATGAGCAGTTCTTC. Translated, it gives CSATGLAYNEQFF.

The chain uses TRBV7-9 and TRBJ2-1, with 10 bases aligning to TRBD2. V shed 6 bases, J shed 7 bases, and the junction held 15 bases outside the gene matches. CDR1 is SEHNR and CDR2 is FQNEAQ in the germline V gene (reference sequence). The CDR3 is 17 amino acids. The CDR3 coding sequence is TGTGCCAGCAGTCCTAGTTGGGGGCTAGCGGGAGATAATGAGCAGTTCTTC. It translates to CASSPSWGLAGDNEQFF. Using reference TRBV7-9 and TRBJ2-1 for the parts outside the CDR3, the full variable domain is DTGVSQNPRHKITKRGQNVTFRCDPISEHNRLYWYRQTLGQGPEFLTYFQNEAQLEKSRLLSDRFSAERPKGSFSTLEIQRTEQGDSAMYLCASSPSWGLAGDNEQFFGPGTRLTVL.